This TCR beta chain was profiled in a study of T-cell memory formation after mild COVID-19. The CDR3 contains 13 residues. From germline, CDR1 is MGHDK and CDR2 SYGVNS. Trimming took 2 bases from V and 5 from J, leaving 10 bases between them. One entry per CDR3 protein, called by TCRdb with MiXCR from the 5' RACE reads. The table records some 330,000 distinct CDR3 sequences, about 21% of them present only once. The source is an adult woman who had mild COVID-19 (a few samples of this study predate the infection). Cell type and time point are not known. The chain carries TRBV25-1 and TRBJ2-7, with D perhaps assigned TRBD1 or TRBD2 (5 bases each). Sequenced sample: PBMCs or a T cell subset sorted from them (not recorded which). This CDR3 reads CASSEPRGNEQYF. DNA of the CDR3: TGTGCCAGCAGTGAACCGAGGGGAAACGAGCAGTACTTC.